This section outlines one T cell receptor (beta chain) sequence together with its context. Its matching antigen is unknown. Germline CDR1 KGHSH, CDR2 LQKENI. Trimming took off 0 bases at V and 1 base at J, with 9 bases between the two ends. The CDR3 runs 15 residues. It was with 60 Vbeta and 13 Jbeta primers that the PCR ran. Sequenced by immunoSEQ multiplex PCR; TCRdb stores in-frame clones only, minus some. This table holds about 94,000 clones, 81% found once. This specimen comes from a study of cytomegalovirus exposure and HLA in healthy donors. Findings and caveats of the study: About 87% or about 30% of the time was how often most TCR beta V segments were productive, according to an earlier analysis.

Source material: PBMCs. This sequence originates from a human donor in good health. The chain uses TRBV18 and TRBJ1-1, with a possible D match to TRBD1 (5 bases). The CDR3: CASSPPDTPNTEAFF. The DNA of the CDR3 is TGTGCCAGCTCACCACCGGACACACCGAACACTGAAGCTTTCTTT.